These T cell receptor beta chains were read from a single sample in a study of cytotoxic CD8 clonotypes in ibrutinib-treated CLL. The table came from immunoSEQ multiplex PCR; TCRdb's copy has only in-frame clones and leaves some out. The sample records some 58,000 clones, more than 70% being singletons. The sequences come from PBMCs, collected after 12 months of ibrutinib treatment. Receptors originate from a human donor with chronic lymphocytic leukemia. Each CDR3 is given with its conserved first and last residue. A D gene is named only where the DNA matches it firmly. Clone size is stated in some rows and not others, as once, few, many or a class when expanded.

>-|TRBJ1-2|TRBV2|-
TGTGCCAGCAGCCCCATGGGGGTGACCTATGGCTACACCTTC
CASSPMGVTYGYTF
>TRBD2|TRBJ2-7|TRBV4-1|-
TGCGCCAGCAGCCAAGATACTAGCGGGAGCTCCAGCCACTACGAGCAGTACTTT
CASSQDTSGSSSHYEQYF
>TRBD1|TRBJ2-2|TRBV2|-
TGTGCCAGCCGTCGGGACAGGGGAGGCACCGGGGAGCTGTTTTTT
CASRRDRGGTGELFF
>TRBD1|TRBJ1-5|TRBV19|few
TGTGCCAGTACCAGGGGGTGGAATCAGCCCCAGCATTTT
CASTRGWNQPQHF
>-|TRBJ2-5|TRBV10-3|few
TGTGCCATCAGCCCGCGGCAGGGGCCACAAGAGACCCAGTACTTC
CAISPRQGPQETQYF
>-|TRBJ1-3|TRBV30|-
TGTGCCTGGAGCGAGTACGGTCGGAACACCATATATTTT
CAWSEYGRNTIYF
>-|TRBJ2-3|TRBV4-3|-
TGCGCCAGCAGCCAAGATCCCGGACTCAATACGCAGTATTTT
CASSQDPGLNTQYF
>-|TRBJ2-7|TRBV11-2|-
TGTGCCAGCAGCTTGGGCGGGGTTGGATCCTACGAGCAGTACTTC
CASSLGGVGSYEQYF
>-|TRBJ1-5|TRBV19|few
TGTGCCAGTAGTAGGGGCACGTTTCAGCCCCAGCATTTT
CASSRGTFQPQHF
>TRBD2|TRBJ2-1|TRBV7-6|-
TGTGCCAGCAGCTTAGTTGGTAGCGGGAGTTTTAGAGAGCAGTTCTTC
CASSLVGSGSFREQFF
>-|TRBJ1-1|TRBV9|once
TGTGCCAGCAGCGTAGCTTACGCGGGGGAGGCTTTCTTT
CASSVAYAGEAFF